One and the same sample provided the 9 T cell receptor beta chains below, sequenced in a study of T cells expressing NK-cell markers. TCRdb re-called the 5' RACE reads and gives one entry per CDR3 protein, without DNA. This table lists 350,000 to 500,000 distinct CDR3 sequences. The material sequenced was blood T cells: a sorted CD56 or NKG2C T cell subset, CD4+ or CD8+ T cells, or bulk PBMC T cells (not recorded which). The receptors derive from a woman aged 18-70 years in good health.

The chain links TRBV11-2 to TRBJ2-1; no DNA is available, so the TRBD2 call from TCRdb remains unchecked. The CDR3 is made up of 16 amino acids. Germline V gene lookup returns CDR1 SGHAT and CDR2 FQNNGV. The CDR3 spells CASSWPGLATYNEQFF.

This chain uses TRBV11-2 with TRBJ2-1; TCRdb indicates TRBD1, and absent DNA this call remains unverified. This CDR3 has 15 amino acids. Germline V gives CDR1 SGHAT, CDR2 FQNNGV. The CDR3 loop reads CASSPRERGNNEQFF.

The chain's CDR3 is CASSLVGQGYQPQHF. This chain joins TRBV7-2 and TRBJ1-5; without DNA, the TCRdb call of TRBD1 cannot be checked. Germline V lookup: CDR1 SGHTA, CDR2 FQGNSA. This CDR3 comprises 15 residues.

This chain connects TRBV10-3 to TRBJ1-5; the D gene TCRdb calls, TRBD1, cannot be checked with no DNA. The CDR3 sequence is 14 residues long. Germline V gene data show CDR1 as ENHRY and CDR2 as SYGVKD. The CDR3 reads CAISPGQSNQPQHF.

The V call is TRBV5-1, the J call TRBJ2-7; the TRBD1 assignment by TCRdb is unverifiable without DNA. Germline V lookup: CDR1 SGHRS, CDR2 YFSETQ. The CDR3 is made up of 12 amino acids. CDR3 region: CASSRDRDEQYF.

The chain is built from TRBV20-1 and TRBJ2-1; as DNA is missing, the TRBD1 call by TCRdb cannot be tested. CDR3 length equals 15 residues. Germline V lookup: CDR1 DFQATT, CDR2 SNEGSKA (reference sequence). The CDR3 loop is CSTERGVPPYNEQFF.

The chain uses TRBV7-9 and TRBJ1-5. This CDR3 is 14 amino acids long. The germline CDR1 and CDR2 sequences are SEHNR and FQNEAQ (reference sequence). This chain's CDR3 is CASSLAGPNQPQHF.

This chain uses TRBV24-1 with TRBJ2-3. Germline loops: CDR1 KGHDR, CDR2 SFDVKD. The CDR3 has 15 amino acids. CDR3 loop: CATSDPRDVGKTQYF.

CDR3 loop: CASTLAGTNYNEQFF. The rearrangement joins TRBV12-3 or TRBV12-4 to TRBJ2-1; lacking DNA, the TRBD2 call made by TCRdb goes unchecked. The CDR3 extends over 15 amino acids.